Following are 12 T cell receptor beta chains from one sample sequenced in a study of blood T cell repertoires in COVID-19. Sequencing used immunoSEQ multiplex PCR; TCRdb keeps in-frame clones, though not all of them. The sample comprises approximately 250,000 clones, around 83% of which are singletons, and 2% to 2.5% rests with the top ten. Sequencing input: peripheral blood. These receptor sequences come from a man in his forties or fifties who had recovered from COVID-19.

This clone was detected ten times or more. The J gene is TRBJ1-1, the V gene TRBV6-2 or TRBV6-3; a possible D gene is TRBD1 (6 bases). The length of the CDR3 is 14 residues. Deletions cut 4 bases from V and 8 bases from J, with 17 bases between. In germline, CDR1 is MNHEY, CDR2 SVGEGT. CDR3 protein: CASSSYLTGLEAFF. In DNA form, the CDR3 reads TGTGCCAGCAGTTCCTATCTAACAGGGCTCGAAGCTTTCTTT.

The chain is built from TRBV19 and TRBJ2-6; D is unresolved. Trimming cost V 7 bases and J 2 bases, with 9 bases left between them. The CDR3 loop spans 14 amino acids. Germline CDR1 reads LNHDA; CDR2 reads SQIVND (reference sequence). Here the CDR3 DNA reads TGTGCCAGTATCCCTGTTACTGGGGCCAACGTCCTGACTTTC. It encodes CASIPVTGANVLTF. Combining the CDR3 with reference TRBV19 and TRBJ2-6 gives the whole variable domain DGGITQSPKYLFRKEGQNVTLSCEQNLNHDAMYWYRQDPGQGLRLIYYSQIVNDFQKGDIAEGYSVSREKKESFPLTVTSAQKNPTAFYLCASIPVTGANVLTFGAGSRLTVL.

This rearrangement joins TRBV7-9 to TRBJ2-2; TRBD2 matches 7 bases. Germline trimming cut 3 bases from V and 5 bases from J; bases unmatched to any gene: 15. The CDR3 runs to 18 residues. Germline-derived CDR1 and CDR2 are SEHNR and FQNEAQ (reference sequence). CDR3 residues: CASSFVGSGRLDTGELFF. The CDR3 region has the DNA TGTGCCAGCAGCTTCGTTGGTTCCGGGAGGCTTGATACCGGGGAGCTGTTTTTT.

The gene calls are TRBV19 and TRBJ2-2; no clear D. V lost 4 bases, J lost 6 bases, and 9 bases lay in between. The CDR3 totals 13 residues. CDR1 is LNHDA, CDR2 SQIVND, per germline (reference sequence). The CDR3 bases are TGTGCCAGTAGTAACGGTTATGCCGGGGAGCTGTTTTTT. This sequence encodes CASSNGYAGELFF.

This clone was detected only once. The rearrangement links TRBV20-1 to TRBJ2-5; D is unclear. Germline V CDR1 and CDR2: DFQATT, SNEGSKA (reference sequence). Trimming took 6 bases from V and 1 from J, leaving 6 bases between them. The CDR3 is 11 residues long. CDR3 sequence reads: CSAESQETQYF. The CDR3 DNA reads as TGCAGTGCCGAGAGCCAAGAGACCCAGTACTTC.

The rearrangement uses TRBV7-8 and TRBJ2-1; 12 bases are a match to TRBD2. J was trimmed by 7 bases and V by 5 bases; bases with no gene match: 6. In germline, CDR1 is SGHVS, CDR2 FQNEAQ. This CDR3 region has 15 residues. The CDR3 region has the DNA TGTGCCAGCAGCCGTACCGGGACTAGCGGGAATGAGCAGTTCTTC. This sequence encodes CASSRTGTSGNEQFF.

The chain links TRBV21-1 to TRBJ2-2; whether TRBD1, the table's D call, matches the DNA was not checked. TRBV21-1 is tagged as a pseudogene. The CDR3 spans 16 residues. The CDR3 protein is CASSPNRDRGHRELFF. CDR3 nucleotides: TGTGCCAGCAGCCCTAACCGGGACAGGGGGCACCGGGAGCTGTTTTTT.

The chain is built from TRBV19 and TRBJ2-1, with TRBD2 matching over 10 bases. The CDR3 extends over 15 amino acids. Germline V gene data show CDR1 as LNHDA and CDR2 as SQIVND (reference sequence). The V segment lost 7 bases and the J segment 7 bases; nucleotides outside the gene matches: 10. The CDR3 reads CASTSIAGGSNEQFF. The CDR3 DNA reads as TGTGCCAGTACTTCTATAGCGGGGGGCAGTAATGAGCAGTTCTTC.

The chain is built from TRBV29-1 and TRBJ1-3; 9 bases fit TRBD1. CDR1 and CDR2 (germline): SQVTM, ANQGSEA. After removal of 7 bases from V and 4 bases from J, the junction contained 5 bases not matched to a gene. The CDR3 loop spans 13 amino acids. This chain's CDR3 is CSAGQGIGNTIYF. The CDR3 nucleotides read TGCAGCGCCGGACAGGGGATCGGAAACACCATATATTTT.

This CDR3 is CASSPRVRNTIYF. DNA of the CDR3: TGTGCCAGTAGCCCCCGGGTTCGAAACACCATATATTTT. The V and J genes are TRBV19 and TRBJ1-3; no clear D. Germline assignment: CDR1 LNHDA and CDR2 SQIVND (reference sequence). The CDR3 sequence is 13 residues long. Trimming took 6 bases from V and 5 from J, leaving 11 bases between them.

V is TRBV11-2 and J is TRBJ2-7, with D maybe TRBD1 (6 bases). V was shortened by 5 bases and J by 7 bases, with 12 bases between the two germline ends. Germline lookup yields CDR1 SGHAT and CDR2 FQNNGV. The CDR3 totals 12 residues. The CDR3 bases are TGTGCCAGCAGCCCCGGGACACCTGAGCAGTACTTC. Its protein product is CASSPGTPEQYF.

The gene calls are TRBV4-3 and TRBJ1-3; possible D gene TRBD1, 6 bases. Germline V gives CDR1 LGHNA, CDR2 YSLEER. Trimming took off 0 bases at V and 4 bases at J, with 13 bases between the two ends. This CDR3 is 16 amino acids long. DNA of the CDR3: TGCGCCAGCAGCCAAGACGCCGGGACACCAGGAAACACCATATATTTT. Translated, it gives CASSQDAGTPGNTIYF.